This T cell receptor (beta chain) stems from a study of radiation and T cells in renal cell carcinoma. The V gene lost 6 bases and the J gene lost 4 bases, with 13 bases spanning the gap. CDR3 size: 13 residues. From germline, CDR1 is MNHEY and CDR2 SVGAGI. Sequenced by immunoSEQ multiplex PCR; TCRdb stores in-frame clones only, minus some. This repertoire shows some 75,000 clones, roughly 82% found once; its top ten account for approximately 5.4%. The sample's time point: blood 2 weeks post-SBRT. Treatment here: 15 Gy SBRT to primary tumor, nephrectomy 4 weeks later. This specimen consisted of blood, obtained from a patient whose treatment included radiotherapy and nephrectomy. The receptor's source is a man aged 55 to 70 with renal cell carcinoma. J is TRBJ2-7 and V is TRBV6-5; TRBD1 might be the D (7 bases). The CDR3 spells CASRRDSDYEQYF. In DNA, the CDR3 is TGTGCCAGCAGGCGGGACAGCGATTACGAGCAGTACTTC.